Below, 20 T cell receptor beta chains from the same sample are listed, as sequenced in a study of OX40 agonist ivuxolimab in advanced cancers. The method was immunoSEQ multiplex PCR; TCRdb's version includes in-frame clones alone and lacks a portion of them. The repertoire holds more than 60,000 clones, with approximately 89% as singletons. Source: CD4+ or CD8+ T cells sorted from blood, taken in a trial of the OX40 agonist ivuxolimab. The receptor source for this set is an adult with an advanced solid tumor such as melanoma, head and neck, liver or kidney cancer.

This sequence joins TRBV6-6 and TRBJ2-7; 7 bases are a match to TRBD2. This CDR3 has 15 amino acids. V was pared by 11 bases and J by 0 bases, with 13 bases of the junction left unmatched. Germline CDR1 and CDR2: MNHNY and SVGAGI (reference sequence). The CDR3 DNA sequence: TGTGCCGCCGGGTTGGGGGAGGGCCTCTCCTACGAGCAGTACTTC. This codes for CAAGLGEGLSYEQYF.

A remark on this clone: The conserved final phenylalanine or tryptophan is absent from the CDR3, which likely points to a read error. Because the CDR3's place on the DNA is in doubt, the DNA is left out and the CDR3 is given as listed by TCRdb. The rearrangement joins TRBV15 to TRBJ1-4. Ends included, the CDR3 has 10 residues. Germline CDR1 LNHNV, CDR2 YYDKDF (reference sequence). The CDR3 loop is CATSRDPNRV.

V usage is TRBV7-8 and J usage is TRBJ2-3, with TRBD1 as a possible D gene (6 bases). The V end lost 2 bases, the J end lost 3 bases, and 21 bases lay between the germline ends. Germline V gene data show CDR1 as SGHVS and CDR2 as FQNEAQ. CDR3 length: 18 residues. In nucleotides, the CDR3 is TGTGCCAGCAGCTTAAAAAACGTGGCAGGGGAACGAACAGATACGCAGTATTTT. Its protein product is CASSLKNVAGERTDTQYF. Complete variable domain (other parts from reference TRBV7-8 and TRBJ2-3): GAGVSQSPRYKVAKRGQDVALRCDPISGHVSLFWYQQALGQGPEFLTYFQNEAQLDKSGLPSDRFFAERPEGSVSTLKIQRTQQEDSAVYLCASSLKNVAGERTDTQYFGPGTRLTVL.

V is TRBV5-6 and J is TRBJ2-3, with 12 bases fitting TRBD2. With V trimmed by 4 bases and J by 4 bases, 13 bases remained unmatched. The germline V gene has CDR1 SGHDT and CDR2 YYEEEE. There are 18 residues in the CDR3. CDR3 residues: CASSVGPPSGGASDTQYF. Here the CDR3 DNA reads TGTGCCAGCAGCGTCGGACCCCCTAGCGGGGGGGCCTCAGATACGCAGTATTTT.

The genes are TRBV11-2 and TRBJ2-5; a possible D gene is TRBD1 (5 bases). The germline gives CDR1 SGHAT, CDR2 FQNNGV. The CDR3 is made up of 14 amino acids. Deletions cut 8 bases from V and 4 bases from J, with 17 bases between. The CDR3 sequence is CASGPLQVAETQYF. The DNA of the CDR3 is TGTGCCAGCGGTCCGTTACAGGTAGCAGAGACCCAGTACTTC.

This chain uses TRBV6-4 with TRBJ2-3; D might be TRBD1 (6 bases). Per the germline V gene, CDR1 is MRHNA and CDR2 is SNTAGT. The V end was cut by 0 bases, the J end by 6 bases, with 10 bases between. The CDR3 contains 14 residues. The CDR3 DNA sequence: TGTGCCAGCAGTGACTCGGGAAGGGGGGATACGCAGTATTTT. It is translated as CASSDSGRGDTQYF.

The V and J genes are TRBV28 and TRBJ2-7; 7 bases line up with TRBD1. The CDR3 covers 15 residues. Per the germline V gene, CDR1 is MDHEN and CDR2 is SYDVKM. J gave up 2 bases and V 3 bases, and 7 bases lay outside the gene matches. The CDR3 spells CASSFFLGQTYEQYF. The DNA for the CDR3 is TGTGCCAGCAGTTTTTTTTTGGGACAGACCTACGAGCAGTACTTC. The full variable domain, its missing parts supplied by reference TRBV28 and TRBJ2-7, is DVKVTQSSRYLVKRTGEKVFLECVQDMDHENMFWYRQDPGLGLRLIYFSYDVKMKEKGDIPEGYSVSREKKERFSLILESASTNQTSMYLCASSFFLGQTYEQYFGPGTRLTVT.

The chain joins TRBV7-2 to TRBJ2-5; D possibly corresponds to TRBD1 (5 bases). The ends were cut back, 1 base at V and 2 bases at J, with 8 bases in the middle. The CDR3 contains 14 residues. CDR1 and CDR2 from the germline V gene are SGHTA and FQGNSA. DNA for the CDR3: TGTGCCAGCAGCTTAGGGTCAGGGCAAGAGACCCAGTACTTC. This sequence encodes CASSLGSGQETQYF.

The chain links TRBV7-9 to TRBJ1-1; D ambiguous. Germline V lookup: CDR1 SEHNR, CDR2 FQNEAQ (reference sequence). V lost 5 bases, J lost 0 bases, and 7 bases lay in between. The CDR3 has 13 residues. The CDR3 protein is CASSLTVNTEAFF. In DNA form, the CDR3 reads TGTGCCAGCAGCCTGACGGTGAACACTGAAGCTTTCTTT.

This clone was recorded once. J is TRBJ2-1 and V is TRBV25-1; 7 bases line up with TRBD1. Germline CDR1 and CDR2: MGHDK and SYGVNS. The V and J ends lost 6 bases and 8 bases, in that order; junction bases with no gene match: 13. There are 15 residues in the CDR3. The CDR3 nucleotides read TGTGCCAGCAGCAAAGGGACAGTGATTAAAGATGAGCAGTTCTTC. Protein product: CASSKGTVIKDEQFF.

The chain carries TRBV9 and TRBJ2-1, with 9 bases matching TRBD1. V gave up 0 bases and J gave up 3 bases; unmatched junction bases: 1. The germline V gene encodes CDR1 SGDLS and CDR2 YYNGEE. This CDR3 has 15 amino acids. CDR3 DNA sequence: TGTGCCAGCAGCGTAGTGGGACAGGGCTACAATGAGCAGTTCTTC. Its protein product is CASSVVGQGYNEQFF.

This clone was counted only a few times. The V and J genes are TRBV4-2 and TRBJ1-6, with 7 bases identical to TRBD1. The CDR3 runs 14 residues. Germline trimming cut 5 bases from V and 11 bases from J; bases unmatched to any gene: 9. From germline, CDR1 is LGHNA and CDR2 YNFKEQ. The CDR3 coding sequence is TGTGCCAGCAGCGGACAGGTAAGGTTTGCACCCCTCCACTTT. Its translation is CASSGQVRFAPLHF.

The J gene is TRBJ1-4, the V gene TRBV5-1, with TRBD1 matching 10 bases. CDR3 length equals 16 residues. Germline CDR1 reads SGHRS; CDR2 reads YFSETQ. The J segment lost 3 bases and the V segment lost 0 bases, leaving 2 bases of the junction unmatched. DNA for the CDR3: TGCGCCAGCAGCTTGGGGGACAGGGGCGCTAATGAAAAACTGTTTTTT. Amino acid sequence: CASSLGDRGANEKLFF.

This chain uses TRBV13 with TRBJ2-7; 7 nucleotides line up with TRBD2. V dropped 4 bases and J dropped 0; count of bases not matched to a gene: 3. CDR1 and CDR2 from the germline V gene are PRHDT and FYEKMQ (reference sequence). The CDR3 has 14 amino acids. CDR3 residues: CASSSRGVSYEQYF. CDR3 in DNA: TGTGCCAGCAGCTCCCGGGGGGTCTCCTACGAGCAGTACTTC.

This chain links TRBV5-1 with TRBJ2-1; 14 positions match TRBD2. Trimming removed 3 bases from V and 10 bases from J; junction bases left unmatched: 6. Germline V gene data show CDR1 as SGHRS and CDR2 as YFSETQ. This CDR3 comprises 15 residues. For the CDR3, the DNA is TGCGCCAGCAGCTCGAGGGGACTAGCGGGGGTAGAGCAGTTCTTC. It encodes CASSSRGLAGVEQFF. Together with reference TRBV5-1 and TRBJ2-1, the CDR3 gives the full variable domain: KAGVTQTPRYLIKTRGQQVTLSCSPISGHRSVSWYQQTPGQGLQFLFEYFSETQRNKGNFPGRFSGRQFSNSRSEMNVSTLELGDSALYLCASSSRGLAGVEQFFGPGTRLTVL.

The CDR3 sequence is CASSYGQGWETQYF. The CDR3 DNA reads as TGTGCCAGCAGTTACGGTCAGGGATGGGAGACCCAGTACTTC. This chain uses TRBV6-5 with TRBJ2-5, with D tentatively TRBD1 (5 bases). The CDR3 is 14 amino acids. Germline V gene lookup returns CDR1 MNHEY and CDR2 SVGAGI. V was pared by 2 bases and J by 5 bases, with 12 bases between.

The chain joins TRBV19 to TRBJ2-3; no definite D call. Trimming left V 4 bases short and J 2 bases short, with 10 bases between. The germline V gene encodes CDR1 LNHDA and CDR2 SQIVND (reference sequence). This CDR3 contains 14 residues. The chain's CDR3 is CASSTLEYTDTQYF. CDR3 coding DNA: TGTGCCAGTAGTACACTCGAGTACACAGATACGCAGTATTTT. The entire variable domain, with the rest obtained from reference TRBV19 and TRBJ2-3, is as follows: DGGITQSPKYLFRKEGQNVTLSCEQNLNHDAMYWYRQDPGQGLRLIYYSQIVNDFQKGDIAEGYSVSREKKESFPLTVTSAQKNPTAFYLCASSTLEYTDTQYFGPGTRLTVL.

The V gene is TRBV15, the J gene TRBJ2-5, with a tentative D call TRBD2 (6 bases). CDR3 size: 15 residues. The germline V and J ends were trimmed by 0 bases and 10 bases, with 18 bases remaining between them. Germline V lookup: CDR1 LNHNV, CDR2 YYDKDF (reference sequence). The CDR3 sequence is CATSRDQGRWGGQYF. Written as DNA, the CDR3 is TGTGCCACCAGCAGAGATCAGGGACGCTGGGGAGGCCAGTACTTC.

The J gene is TRBJ1-1, the V gene TRBV20-1; D call uncertain. Between the trimmed V and J ends, which lost 7 bases and 1 base, there was a span of 7 bases. This CDR3 spans 11 amino acids. In germline, CDR1 is DFQATT, CDR2 SNEGSKA (reference sequence). The CDR3 DNA reads TGCAGTGTAATCAAGAACACTGAAGCTTTCTTT. Its protein product is CSVIKNTEAFF.

V usage is TRBV19 and J usage is TRBJ1-6; D is undetermined. Trimming pared 7 bases from V and 5 bases from J, leaving 15 bases between. This CDR3 has 15 residues. Germline V lookup: CDR1 LNHDA, CDR2 SQIVND (reference sequence). In nucleotides, the CDR3 is TGTGCCAGTATTTCTCGAGAGGGCAATAATTCACCCCTCCACTTT. This encodes CASISREGNNSPLHF.